This TCR beta chain was recovered during a study of beta chain features in type 1 diabetes. For this clone: Its antigen remains unidentified.

CD45RO/CCR7/CD25/CD127/CD95/CD27 staining was used to isolate CD4+ naive, central memory, regulatory and stem cell-like memory cells by sorting. Study results and caveats: Junctions at VDJ sites from type 1 diabetes patients had fewer insertions and more deletions. Naive, central memory and Treg TCRB repertoires appeared more alike in patients than in healthy donors. Across all four CD4+ subsets, people with type 1 diabetes showed modestly shorter TCRB CDR3s. Shorter templates may be favored by PCR, equally so in patients and controls.

V lost 4 bases and J 8 bases, leaving 14 bases between the germline ends. Germline-derived CDR1 and CDR2 are MGHRA and YSYEKL. The CDR3 totals 14 residues. Every bit of the isolated RNA underwent reverse transcription, so sequencing read expressed TCRB transcripts. This table comes from immunoSEQ multiplex PCR, and its TCRdb copy is limited to in-frame clones, with some not included. The data show hundreds of thousands of clones, around 15% seen once. Sequencing was done on a sample of naive CD4+ T cells from blood. The receptor's source is a man aged 18 to 30 with type 1 diabetes. V and J are TRBV4-1 and TRBJ1-4; no clear D. This CDR3 is CASSLSGSQEKLFF. CDR3 nucleotides: TGCGCCAGCAGCCTTTCTGGTAGTCAGGAAAAACTGTTTTTT.